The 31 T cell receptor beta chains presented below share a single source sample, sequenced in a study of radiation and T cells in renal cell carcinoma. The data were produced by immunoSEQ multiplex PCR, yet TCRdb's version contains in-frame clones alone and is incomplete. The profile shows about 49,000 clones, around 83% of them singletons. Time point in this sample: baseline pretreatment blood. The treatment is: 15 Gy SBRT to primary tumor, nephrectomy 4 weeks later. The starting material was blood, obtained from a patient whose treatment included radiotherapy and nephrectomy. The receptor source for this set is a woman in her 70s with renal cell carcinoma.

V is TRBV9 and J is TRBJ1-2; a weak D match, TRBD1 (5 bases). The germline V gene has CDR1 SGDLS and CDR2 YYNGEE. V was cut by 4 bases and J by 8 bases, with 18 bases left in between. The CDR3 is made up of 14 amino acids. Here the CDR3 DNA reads TGTGCCAGCAGCCCCCACGAGGGGCAGGGCGGCTACACCTTC. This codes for CASSPHEGQGGYTF.

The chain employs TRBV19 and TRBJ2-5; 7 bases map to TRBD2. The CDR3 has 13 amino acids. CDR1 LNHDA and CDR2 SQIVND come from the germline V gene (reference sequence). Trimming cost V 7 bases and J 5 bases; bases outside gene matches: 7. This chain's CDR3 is CASTAGPGETQYF. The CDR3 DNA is TGTGCCAGTACAGCGGGGCCAGGGGAGACCCAGTACTTC.

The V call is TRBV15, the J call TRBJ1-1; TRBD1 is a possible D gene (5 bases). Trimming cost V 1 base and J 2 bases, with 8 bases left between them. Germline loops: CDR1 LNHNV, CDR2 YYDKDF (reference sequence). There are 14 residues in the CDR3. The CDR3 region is CATSRARANTEAFF. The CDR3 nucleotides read TGTGCCACCAGCAGAGCCAGGGCAAACACTGAAGCTTTCTTT.

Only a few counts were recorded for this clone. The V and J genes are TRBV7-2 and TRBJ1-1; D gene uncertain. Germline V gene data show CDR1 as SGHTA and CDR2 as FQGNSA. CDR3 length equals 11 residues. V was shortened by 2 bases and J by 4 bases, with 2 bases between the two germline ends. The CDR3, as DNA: TGTGCCAGCAGCTTAAGCACTGAAGCTTTCTTT. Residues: CASSLSTEAFF.

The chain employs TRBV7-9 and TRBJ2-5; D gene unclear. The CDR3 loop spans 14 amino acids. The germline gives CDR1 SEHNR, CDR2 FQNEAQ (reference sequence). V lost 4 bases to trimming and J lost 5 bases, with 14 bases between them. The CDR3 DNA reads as TGTGCCAGCAGCTCTGACCTTGCCGGGGAGACCCAGTACTTC. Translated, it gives CASSSDLAGETQYF.

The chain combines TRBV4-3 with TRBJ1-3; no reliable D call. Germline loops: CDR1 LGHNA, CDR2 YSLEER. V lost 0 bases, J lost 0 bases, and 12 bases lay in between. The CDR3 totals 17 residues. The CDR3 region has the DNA TGCGCCAGCAGCCAAGATATTCCCACCAGCTCTGGAAACACCATATATTTT. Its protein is CASSQDIPTSSGNTIYF.

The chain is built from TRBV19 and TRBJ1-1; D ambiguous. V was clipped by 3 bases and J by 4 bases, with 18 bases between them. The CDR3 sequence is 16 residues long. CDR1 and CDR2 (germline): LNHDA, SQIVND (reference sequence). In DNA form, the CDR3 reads TGTGCCAGTAGTATCTTGGACGGGCTGAGGGTCACTGAAGCTTTCTTT. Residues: CASSILDGLRVTEAFF.

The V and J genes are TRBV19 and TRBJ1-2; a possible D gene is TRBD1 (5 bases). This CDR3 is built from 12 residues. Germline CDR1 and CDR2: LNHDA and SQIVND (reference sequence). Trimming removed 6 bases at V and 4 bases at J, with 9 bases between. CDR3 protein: CASREGVYGYTF. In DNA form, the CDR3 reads TGTGCCAGTAGAGAAGGGGTCTATGGCTACACCTTC. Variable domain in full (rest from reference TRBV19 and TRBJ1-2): DGGITQSPKYLFRKEGQNVTLSCEQNLNHDAMYWYRQDPGQGLRLIYYSQIVNDFQKGDIAEGYSVSREKKESFPLTVTSAQKNPTAFYLCASREGVYGYTFGSGTRLTVV.

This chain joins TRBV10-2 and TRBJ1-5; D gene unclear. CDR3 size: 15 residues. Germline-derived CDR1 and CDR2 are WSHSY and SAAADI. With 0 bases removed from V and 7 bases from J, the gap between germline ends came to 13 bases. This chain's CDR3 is CASSESRYWGQPQHF. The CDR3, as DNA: TGCGCCAGCAGTGAGTCGAGGTATTGGGGACAGCCCCAGCATTTT.

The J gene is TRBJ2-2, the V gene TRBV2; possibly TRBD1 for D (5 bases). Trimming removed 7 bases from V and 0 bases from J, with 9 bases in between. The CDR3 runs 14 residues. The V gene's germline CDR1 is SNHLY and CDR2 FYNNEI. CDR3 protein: CASTWGSNTGELFF. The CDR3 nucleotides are TGTGCCAGCACCTGGGGCTCGAACACCGGGGAGCTGTTTTTT.

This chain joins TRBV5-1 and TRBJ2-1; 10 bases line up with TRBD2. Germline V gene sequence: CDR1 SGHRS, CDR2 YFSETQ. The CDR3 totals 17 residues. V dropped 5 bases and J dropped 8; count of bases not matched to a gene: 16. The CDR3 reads CASSSRGLAGVGDEQFF. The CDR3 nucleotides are TGCGCCAGCAGTTCCCGAGGCCTAGCGGGAGTCGGCGATGAGCAGTTCTTC. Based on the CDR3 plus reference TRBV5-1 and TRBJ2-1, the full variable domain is KAGVTQTPRYLIKTRGQQVTLSCSPISGHRSVSWYQQTPGQGLQFLFEYFSETQRNKGNFPGRFSGRQFSNSRSEMNVSTLELGDSALYLCASSSRGLAGVGDEQFFGPGTRLTVL.

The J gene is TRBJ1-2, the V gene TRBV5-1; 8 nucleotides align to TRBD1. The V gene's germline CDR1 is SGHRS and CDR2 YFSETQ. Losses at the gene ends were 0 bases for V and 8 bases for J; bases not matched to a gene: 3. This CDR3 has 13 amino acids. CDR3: CASSLDGQGGYTF. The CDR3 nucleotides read TGCGCCAGCAGCTTGGATGGACAGGGAGGCTACACCTTC.

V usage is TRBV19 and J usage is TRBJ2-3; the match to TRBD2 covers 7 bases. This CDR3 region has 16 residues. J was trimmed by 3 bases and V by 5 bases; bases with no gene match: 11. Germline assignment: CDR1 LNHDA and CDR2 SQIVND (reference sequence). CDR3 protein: CASSPPGPAGTDTQYF. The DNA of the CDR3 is TGTGCCAGTAGTCCGCCCGGCCCAGCGGGGACAGATACGCAGTATTTT.

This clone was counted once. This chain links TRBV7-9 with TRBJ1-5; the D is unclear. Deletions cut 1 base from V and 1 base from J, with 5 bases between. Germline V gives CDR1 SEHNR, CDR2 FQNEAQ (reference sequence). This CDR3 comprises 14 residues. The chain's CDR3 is CASSLEQSNQPQHF. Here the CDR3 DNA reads TGTGCCAGCAGCTTAGAACAGAGCAATCAGCCCCAGCATTTT.

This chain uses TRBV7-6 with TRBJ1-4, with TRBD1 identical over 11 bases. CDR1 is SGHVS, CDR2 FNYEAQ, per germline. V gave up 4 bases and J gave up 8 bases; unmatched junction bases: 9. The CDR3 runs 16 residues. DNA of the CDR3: TGTGCCAGCAGCTGGGGACAGGGGGGTTTGCGGGAAAAACTGTTTTTT. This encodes CASSWGQGGLREKLFF.

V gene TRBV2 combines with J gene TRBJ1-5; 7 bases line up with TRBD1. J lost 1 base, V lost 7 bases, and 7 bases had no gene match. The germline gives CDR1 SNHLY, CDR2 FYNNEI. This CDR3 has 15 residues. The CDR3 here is CASTWQGGSNQPQHF. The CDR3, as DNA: TGTGCCAGCACCTGGCAGGGGGGGAGCAATCAGCCCCAGCATTTT.

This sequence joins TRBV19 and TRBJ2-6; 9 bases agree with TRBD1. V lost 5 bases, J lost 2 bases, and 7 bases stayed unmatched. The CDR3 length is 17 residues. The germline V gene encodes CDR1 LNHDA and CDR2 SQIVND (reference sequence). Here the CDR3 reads CASSSWTGVTGANVLTF. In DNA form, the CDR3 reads TGTGCCAGTAGTTCCTGGACAGGGGTAACTGGGGCCAACGTCCTGACTTTC. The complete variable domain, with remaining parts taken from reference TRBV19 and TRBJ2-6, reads DGGITQSPKYLFRKEGQNVTLSCEQNLNHDAMYWYRQDPGQGLRLIYYSQIVNDFQKGDIAEGYSVSREKKESFPLTVTSAQKNPTAFYLCASSSWTGVTGANVLTFGAGSRLTVL.

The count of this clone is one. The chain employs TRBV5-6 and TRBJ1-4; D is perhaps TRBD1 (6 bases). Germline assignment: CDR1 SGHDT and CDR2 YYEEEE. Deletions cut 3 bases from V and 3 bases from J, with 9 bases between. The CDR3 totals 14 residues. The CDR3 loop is CASSWGAPNEKLFF. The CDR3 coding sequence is TGTGCCAGCAGCTGGGGGGCCCCTAATGAAAAACTGTTTTTT.

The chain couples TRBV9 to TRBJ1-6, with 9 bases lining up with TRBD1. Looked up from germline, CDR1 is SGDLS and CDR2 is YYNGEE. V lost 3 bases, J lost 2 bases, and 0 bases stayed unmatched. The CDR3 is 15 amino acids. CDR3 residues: CASSGQGAYNSPLHF. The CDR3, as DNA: TGTGCCAGCAGCGGACAGGGGGCCTATAATTCACCCCTCCACTTT. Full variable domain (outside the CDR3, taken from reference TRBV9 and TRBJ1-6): DSGVTQTPKHLITATGQRVTLRCSPRSGDLSVYWYQQSLDQGLQFLIQYYNGEERAKGNILERFSAQQFPDLHSELNLSSLELGDSALYFCASSGQGAYNSPLHFGNGTRLTVT.

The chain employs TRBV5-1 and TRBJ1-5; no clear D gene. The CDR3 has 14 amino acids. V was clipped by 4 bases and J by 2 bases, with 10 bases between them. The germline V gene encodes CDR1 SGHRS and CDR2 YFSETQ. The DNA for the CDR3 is TGCGCCAGCAGCCCCGGGGATGGCAATCAGCCCCAGCATTTT. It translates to CASSPGDGNQPQHF.

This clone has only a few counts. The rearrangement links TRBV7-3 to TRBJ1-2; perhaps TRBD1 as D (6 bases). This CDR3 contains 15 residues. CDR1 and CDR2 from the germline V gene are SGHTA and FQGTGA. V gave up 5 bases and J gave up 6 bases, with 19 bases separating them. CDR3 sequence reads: CASSARGGRLNGYTF. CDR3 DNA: TGTGCCAGCAGCGCCCGGGGGGGGCGACTGAATGGCTACACCTTC.

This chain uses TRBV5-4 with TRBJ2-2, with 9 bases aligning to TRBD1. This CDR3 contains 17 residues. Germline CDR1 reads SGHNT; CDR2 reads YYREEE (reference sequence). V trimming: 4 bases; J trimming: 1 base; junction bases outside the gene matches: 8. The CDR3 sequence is CASSPDRGRGNTGELFF. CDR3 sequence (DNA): TGTGCCAGCAGCCCGGACAGGGGACGAGGGAACACCGGGGAGCTGTTTTTT.

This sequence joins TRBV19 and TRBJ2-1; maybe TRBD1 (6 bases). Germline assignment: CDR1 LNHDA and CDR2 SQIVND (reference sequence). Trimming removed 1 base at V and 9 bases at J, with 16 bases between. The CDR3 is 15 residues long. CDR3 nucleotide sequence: TGTGCCAGTAGTATAGGATACAGGGAGAACGGTGAGCAGTTCTTC. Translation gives CASSIGYRENGEQFF.

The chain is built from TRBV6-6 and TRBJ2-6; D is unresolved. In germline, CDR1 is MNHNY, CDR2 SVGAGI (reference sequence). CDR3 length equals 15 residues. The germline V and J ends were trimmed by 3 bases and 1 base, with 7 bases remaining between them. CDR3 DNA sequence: TGTGCCAGCAGTTATTCGTGGTCTGGGGCCAACGTCCTGACTTTC. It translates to CASSYSWSGANVLTF.

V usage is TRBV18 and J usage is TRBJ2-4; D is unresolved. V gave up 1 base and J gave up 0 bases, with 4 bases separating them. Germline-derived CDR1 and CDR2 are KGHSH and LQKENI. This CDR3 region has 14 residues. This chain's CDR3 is CASSPQGAKNIQYF. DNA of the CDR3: TGTGCCAGCTCACCACAGGGAGCCAAAAACATTCAGTACTTC.

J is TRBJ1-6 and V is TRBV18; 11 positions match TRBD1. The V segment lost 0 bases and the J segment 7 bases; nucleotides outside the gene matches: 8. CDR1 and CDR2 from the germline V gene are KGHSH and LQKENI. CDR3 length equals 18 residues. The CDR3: CASSPPRTGGLGNSPLHF. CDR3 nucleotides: TGTGCCAGCTCACCACCGAGGACAGGGGGCCTGGGAAATTCACCCCTCCACTTT.

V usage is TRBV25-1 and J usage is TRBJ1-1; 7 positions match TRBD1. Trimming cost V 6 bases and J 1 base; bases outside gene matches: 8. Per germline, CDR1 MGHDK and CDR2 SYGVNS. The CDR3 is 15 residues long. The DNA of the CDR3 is TGTGCCAGCAGCTACCGTCGGACAGGGAACACTGAAGCTTTCTTT. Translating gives CASSYRRTGNTEAFF.

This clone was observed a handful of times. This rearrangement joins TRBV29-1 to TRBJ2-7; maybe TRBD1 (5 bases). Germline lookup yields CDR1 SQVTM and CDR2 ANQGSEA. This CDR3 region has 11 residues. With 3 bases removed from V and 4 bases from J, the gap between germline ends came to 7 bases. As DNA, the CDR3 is TGCAGCGTTGAGGGGCCGTACGAGCAGTACTTC. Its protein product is CSVEGPYEQYF.

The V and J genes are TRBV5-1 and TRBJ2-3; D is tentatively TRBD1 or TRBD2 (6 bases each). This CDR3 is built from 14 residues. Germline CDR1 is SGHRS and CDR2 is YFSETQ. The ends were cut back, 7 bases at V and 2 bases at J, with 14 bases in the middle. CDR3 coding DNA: TGCGCCAGCTTCGGGGGCGGGTCCACAGATACGCAGTATTTT. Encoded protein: CASFGGGSTDTQYF.

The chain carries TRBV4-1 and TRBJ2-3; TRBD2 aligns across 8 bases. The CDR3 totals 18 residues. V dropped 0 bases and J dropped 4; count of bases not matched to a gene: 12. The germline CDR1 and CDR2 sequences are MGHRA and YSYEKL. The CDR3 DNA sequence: TGCGCCAGCAGCCAAGAGAGAGGAGCGGGGGTTGCGGCAGATACGCAGTATTTT. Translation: CASSQERGAGVAADTQYF.

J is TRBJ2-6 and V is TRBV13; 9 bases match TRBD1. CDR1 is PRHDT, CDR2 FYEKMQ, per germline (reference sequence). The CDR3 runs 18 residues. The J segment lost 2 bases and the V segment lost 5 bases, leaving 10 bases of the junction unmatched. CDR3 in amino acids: CASSPAGTGWPGANVLTF. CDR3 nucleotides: TGTGCCAGCAGCCCCGCCGGGACAGGGTGGCCTGGGGCCAACGTCCTGACTTTC.